A single sample is the source of the 19 T cell receptor beta chains below, sequenced in a study of blood T cell repertoires in COVID-19. The protocol was immunoSEQ multiplex PCR, while the TCRdb copy is restricted to in-frame clones and leaves out a portion. The table lists 50,000 to 75,000 clones, about 80% of them singletons. Material: peripheral blood. The receptor set was obtained from a man aged 80 or over with active or convalescent COVID-19.

This clone was counted between two and nine times. This rearrangement joins TRBV19 to TRBJ1-2; 7 bases line up with TRBD1. CDR1 is LNHDA and CDR2 is SQIVND in the germline V gene (reference sequence). V gave up 7 bases and J gave up 4 bases; unmatched junction bases: 9. This CDR3 has 14 amino acids. The CDR3 is CASTEDRLSYGYTF. As DNA, the CDR3 is TGTGCCAGTACCGAGGACAGGCTTTCCTATGGCTACACCTTC.

V gene TRBV27 combines with J gene TRBJ1-2; D ambiguous. V was clipped by 3 bases and J by 7 bases, with 12 bases between them. Germline CDR1 MNHEY, CDR2 SMNVEV (reference sequence). The CDR3 totals 13 residues. The DNA of the CDR3 is TGTGCCAGCAGTTTGAGATTGTCCTCTGGCTACACCTTC. Residues: CASSLRLSSGYTF.

DNA for the CDR3: TGTGCCAGCAGCTTAGGGGCTGGGGGGATACCCTACGAGCAGTACTTC. Its translation is CASSLGAGGIPYEQYF. The chain employs TRBV11-2 and TRBJ2-7, with D tentatively TRBD2 (6 bases). Germline V lookup: CDR1 SGHAT, CDR2 FQNNGV. The CDR3 consists of 16 residues. Trimming stripped 1 base from V and 2 bases from J, with 15 bases between.

This clone was observed at least ten times. The rearrangement uses TRBV10-1 and TRBJ2-1; TRBD1 agrees at 7 bases. The V gene end was trimmed by 3 bases and the J gene end by 0 bases; junction bases not matched to a gene: 8. Germline V lookup: CDR1 WNHNN, CDR2 SYGVQD (reference sequence). The CDR3 contains 17 residues. CDR3 DNA sequence: TGCGCCAGCAGTGATATTTCTTCAGGGGGCTCCTACAATGAGCAGTTCTTC. Residues: CASSDISSGGSYNEQFF.

This chain links TRBV5-1 with TRBJ1-6; 7 nucleotides match TRBD1. V lost 3 bases to trimming and J lost 6 bases; unmatched junction nucleotides: 6. The CDR3 has 15 residues. Per the germline V gene, CDR1 is SGHRS and CDR2 is YFSETQ. CDR3 coding DNA: TGCGCCAGCAGCTCCCAGACAGGGCTTAATTCACCCCTCCACTTT. Its translation: CASSSQTGLNSPLHF.

The V call is TRBV6-5, the J call TRBJ2-7, with 12 bases fitting TRBD1. Trimming at V came to 6 bases and at J to 4 bases, leaving 7 bases not matched to a gene. Germline assignment: CDR1 MNHEY and CDR2 SVGAGI. CDR3 size: 15 residues. The CDR3 is CASSWGQGAGYEQYF. In nucleotides, the CDR3 is TGTGCCAGCAGCTGGGGACAGGGGGCAGGATACGAGCAGTACTTC.

The rearrangement links TRBV18 to TRBJ1-2; tentative D call: TRBD1 (6 bases). Trimming shortened V by 3 bases and J by 8 bases, and 16 bases separated the two germline ends. The CDR3 sequence is 14 residues long. In germline, CDR1 is KGHSH, CDR2 LQKENI. DNA of the CDR3: TGTGCCAGCTCACCGGGACATCTTCTTGGGGGCTACACCTTC. Its protein is CASSPGHLLGGYTF.

J is TRBJ2-5 and V is TRBV6-5; TRBD2 matches 8 bases. With V trimmed by 10 bases and J by 5 bases, 12 bases remained unmatched. CDR3 length: 14 amino acids. Germline-derived CDR1 and CDR2 are MNHEY and SVGAGI. Written as DNA, the CDR3 is TGTGCCACCTCAAACCGGGGGGGGAGGGAGACCCAGTACTTC. Residues: CATSNRGGRETQYF.

The CDR3 loop reads CASSPGGKGAGYTF. In DNA form, the CDR3 reads TGTGCCAGCTCACCAGGGGGGAAGGGTGCTGGCTACACCTTC. The rearrangement uses TRBV18 and TRBJ1-2; possibly TRBD1 for D (5 bases). The CDR3 totals 14 residues. V was clipped by 2 bases and J by 7 bases, with 14 bases between them. Germline V CDR1 and CDR2: KGHSH, LQKENI.

The chain uses TRBV2 and TRBJ1-2; tentatively, D is TRBD1 (6 bases). Germline CDR1 is SNHLY and CDR2 is FYNNEI. The CDR3 loop spans 17 amino acids. The germline V and J ends were trimmed by 4 bases and 2 bases, with 20 bases remaining between them. The CDR3 reads CASSGRGVRGQNYGYTF. The CDR3 region has the DNA TGTGCCAGCAGTGGCCGGGGGGTACGGGGGCAGAACTATGGCTACACCTTC.

The chain couples TRBV19 to TRBJ2-5, with TRBD1 identical over 8 bases. There are 15 residues in the CDR3. V shed 1 base and J 5 bases; nucleotides not matched to a gene: 6. Germline CDR1 and CDR2: LNHDA and SQIVND (reference sequence). CDR3 protein: CASSIGQGAWETQYF. CDR3 DNA sequence: TGTGCCAGTAGTATAGGTCAGGGGGCTTGGGAGACCCAGTACTTC.

This chain uses TRBV5-4 with TRBJ2-7, with 8 nucleotides matching TRBD1. The germline CDR1 and CDR2 sequences are SGHNT and YYREEE (reference sequence). The CDR3 is 13 residues long. After removal of 3 bases from V and 1 base from J, the junction contained 0 bases not matched to a gene. CDR3 sequence reads: CASSWTGSYEQYF. In nucleotides, the CDR3 is TGTGCCAGCAGCTGGACAGGGTCCTACGAGCAGTACTTC.

J is TRBJ2-6 and V is TRBV6-5; 7 bases align to TRBD1. J was trimmed by 2 bases and V by 6 bases; bases with no gene match: 1. Per the germline V gene, CDR1 is MNHEY and CDR2 is SVGAGI. The CDR3 covers 14 residues. CDR3 coding DNA: TGTGCCAGCAGGACAGGGACTGGGGCCAACGTCCTGACTTTC. Translated: CASRTGTGANVLTF.

This clone was found a few times. This rearrangement joins TRBV5-4 to TRBJ1-4, with D possibly TRBD1 on 6 matching bases. Trimming stripped 2 bases from V and 2 bases from J, with 7 bases between. The CDR3 loop spans 14 amino acids. Per germline, CDR1 SGHNT and CDR2 YYREEE (reference sequence). The DNA for the CDR3 is TGTGCCAGCAGCTTAGACAGGACTAATGAAAAACTGTTTTTT. It encodes CASSLDRTNEKLFF.

CDR3 DNA: TGTGCCAGCAGCCGCGGGCTATACATTAGCACAGATACGCAGTATTTT. It yields the protein CASSRGLYISTDTQYF. The genes are TRBV11-2 and TRBJ2-3; possible D gene TRBD2, 5 bases. Germline assignment: CDR1 SGHAT and CDR2 FQNNGV. The CDR3 runs 16 residues. V lost 5 bases and J 0 bases, leaving 15 bases between the germline ends.

This clone has just one count. The gene calls are TRBV11-1 and TRBJ2-7; D gene uncertain. Germline CDR1 SGHAT, CDR2 FQDESV (reference sequence). Trimming removed 5 bases from V and 2 bases from J, with 13 bases in between. The CDR3 spans 14 residues. CDR3 DNA sequence: TGTGCCAGCAGCAAATTGCCAGGCACCTACGAGCAGTACTTC. Encoded protein: CASSKLPGTYEQYF.

This rearrangement joins TRBV28 to TRBJ1-6, with D perhaps matching TRBD1 (5 bases). The germline V gene has CDR1 MDHEN and CDR2 SYDVKM. V shed 6 bases and J shed 0 bases, with 6 bases lying between them. The CDR3 sequence is 14 residues long. The CDR3 DNA sequence: TGTGCCAGCAGCAGGGTCTCCTATAATTCACCCCTCCACTTT. Translated: CASSRVSYNSPLHF.

The chain couples TRBV6-6 to TRBJ1-5; D perhaps matches TRBD1 (6 bases). Trimming removed 6 bases at V and 5 bases at J, with 20 bases between. Germline V gene sequence: CDR1 MNHNY, CDR2 SVGAGI (reference sequence). The CDR3 totals 16 residues. The CDR3, as DNA: TGTGCCAGCAGAACCGGAGGACAGATCACTTATCAGCCCCAGCATTTT. It codes for CASRTGGQITYQPQHF.

The V and J genes are TRBV6-5 and TRBJ1-5, with a possible D match to TRBD1 (5 bases). V dropped 0 bases and J dropped 3 bases, with 9 bases sitting between them. The CDR3 loop spans 15 amino acids. The germline V gene encodes CDR1 MNHEY and CDR2 SVGAGI. CDR3 sequence: CASSYSQDLNQPQHF. In DNA, the CDR3 is TGTGCCAGCAGTTACTCACAGGATCTCAATCAGCCCCAGCATTTT.